These 15 T cell receptor beta chains were all obtained from the same sample, sequenced in a study of siplizumab effects on memory and regulatory T cells. Profiling relied on immunoSEQ multiplex PCR, and the TCRdb table lists in-frame clones only, not all of them. The sample yields fewer than 100,000 clones, 85% to 95% seen once. The specimen was CD8+ T cells sorted from blood. Receptors were obtained from a human donor in good health.

The gene calls are TRBV7-3 and TRBJ2-1; D gene unclear. Per the germline V gene, CDR1 is SGHTA and CDR2 is FQGTGA. V was shortened by 1 base and J by 9 bases, with 13 bases between the two germline ends. This CDR3 has 14 residues. CDR3: CASSLSGSKLEQFF. In DNA, the CDR3 is TGTGCCAGCAGCTTAAGCGGCTCCAAACTTGAGCAGTTCTTC.

V and J are TRBV10-3 and TRBJ2-3; a possible D gene is TRBD2 (6 bases). The germline CDR1 and CDR2 sequences are ENHRY and SYGVKD. This CDR3 comprises 14 residues. Trimming took off 3 bases at V and 4 bases at J, with 11 bases between the two ends. CDR3 in amino acids: CAISELAVADTQYF. The CDR3, as DNA: TGTGCCATCAGTGAACTAGCTGTGGCAGATACGCAGTATTTT.

V usage is TRBV27 and J usage is TRBJ2-1; D gene unclear. The germline gives CDR1 MNHEY, CDR2 SMNVEV (reference sequence). V was cut by 4 bases and J by 8 bases, with 15 bases left in between. The CDR3 is 14 amino acids. CDR3 in DNA: TGTGCCAGCAGTTCAATTATTCTGATCGATGAGCAGTTCTTC. Encoded protein: CASSSIILIDEQFF.

The CDR3 DNA follows: TGTGCCAGTAGTACTACTAGCGGGGCCTCCTACGAGCAGTACTTC. Encoded protein: CASSTTSGASYEQYF. This chain joins TRBV19 and TRBJ2-7, with 10 nucleotides matching TRBD2. CDR3 size: 15 residues. Unmatched junction bases numbered 3, after V lost 4 bases and J lost 0 bases. Per germline, CDR1 LNHDA and CDR2 SQIVND (reference sequence).

This chain connects TRBV14 to TRBJ2-5; TRBD1 agrees at 9 bases. The V and J ends lost 3 bases and 1 base, in that order; junction bases with no gene match: 6. The CDR3 totals 16 residues. Germline-derived CDR1 and CDR2 are SGHDN and FVKESK. The CDR3 loop reads CASSHVRGQGQETQYF. CDR3 in DNA: TGTGCCAGCAGCCATGTCAGGGGACAGGGCCAAGAGACCCAGTACTTC.

V and J are TRBV2 and TRBJ2-1; D is unresolved. The CDR3 consists of 12 residues. CDR1 and CDR2 from the germline V gene are SNHLY and FYNNEI. V lost 7 bases and J lost 6, with 10 bases in between. As DNA, the CDR3 is TGTGCCAGCACTCCATGGAGCAATGAGCAGTTCTTC. Translating it yields CASTPWSNEQFF.

This chain joins TRBV5-5 and TRBJ2-7, with unresolved D. Between the trimmed V and J ends, which lost 4 bases and 7 bases, there was a span of 9 bases. The CDR3 runs to 11 residues. Looked up from germline, CDR1 is SGHKS and CDR2 is YYEKEE (reference sequence). In DNA form, the CDR3 reads TGTGCCAGCAGCATACCTCCGGAGCAGTACTTC. This sequence encodes CASSIPPEQYF.

Note on this clone: At one boundary the junction diverges from the germline segment, which might be a read error. The CDR3 spells CASTIWDRGRDTEAFF. Written as DNA, the CDR3 is TGTGCCAGTACTATATGGGACAGGGGGCGCGACACTGAAGCTTTCTTT. This chain uses TRBV19 with TRBJ1-1, with 12 bases matching TRBD1. Germline lookup yields CDR1 LNHDA and CDR2 SQIVND (reference sequence). The CDR3 has 16 residues.

The chain couples TRBV9 to TRBJ2-1; 13 nucleotides agree with TRBD2. Germline V lookup: CDR1 SGDLS, CDR2 YYNGEE. V dropped 1 base and J dropped 9; count of bases not matched to a gene: 10. This CDR3 comprises 17 residues. DNA of the CDR3: TGTGCCAGCAGCGTAACTGACGGGACTAGCGGGATTAGTGAGCAGTTCTTC. This sequence encodes CASSVTDGTSGISEQFF. The full variable domain, with the rest looked up from reference TRBV9 and TRBJ2-1, is DSGVTQTPKHLITATGQRVTLRCSPRSGDLSVYWYQQSLDQGLQFLIQYYNGEERAKGNILERFSAQQFPDLHSELNLSSLELGDSALYFCASSVTDGTSGISEQFFGPGTRLTVL.

This sequence joins TRBV5-4 and TRBJ2-5; 9 bases match TRBD2. Germline CDR1 is SGHNT and CDR2 is YYREEE (reference sequence). Trimming cost V 1 base and J 6 bases; bases outside gene matches: 7. This CDR3 has 15 amino acids. CDR3 residues: CASSLYAGGTKTQYF. The CDR3 DNA reads as TGTGCCAGCAGCTTGTACGCGGGAGGGACCAAGACCCAGTACTTC.

The V gene is TRBV19, the J gene TRBJ1-2; D gene unclear. Trimming took 1 base from V and 0 from J, leaving 15 bases between them. The CDR3 loop spans 17 amino acids. The V gene's germline CDR1 is LNHDA and CDR2 SQIVND (reference sequence). In DNA form, the CDR3 reads TGTGCCAGTAGTATAGCCCTAGGGCCTACAACTAACTATGGCTACACCTTC. Amino acid sequence: CASSIALGPTTNYGYTF.

This chain links TRBV4-1 with TRBJ2-5, with 11 bases identical to TRBD2. Germline-derived CDR1 and CDR2 are MGHRA and YSYEKL. V was pared by 1 base and J by 7 bases, with 8 bases of the junction left unmatched. This CDR3 spans 16 amino acids. CDR3 coding DNA: TGCGCCAGCAGCCAAGTGACTAGCGGGATGATGGGGACCCAGTACTTC. Its translation is CASSQVTSGMMGTQYF.

The CDR3 DNA is TGTGCCAGCAGCGCAGGGAGAGGACAGGGGGCAAGCACAGATACGCAGTATTTT. Its protein product is CASSAGRGQGASTDTQYF. V is TRBV7-9 and J is TRBJ2-3; 11 bases match TRBD1. The CDR3 runs to 18 residues. Trimming at V came to 5 bases and at J to 0 bases, leaving 10 bases not matched to a gene. Germline loops: CDR1 SEHNR, CDR2 FQNEAQ (reference sequence).

The chain combines TRBV6-5 with TRBJ1-1; possible D gene TRBD1, 6 bases. Germline CDR1 is MNHEY and CDR2 is SVGAGI. V lost 5 bases, J lost 2 bases, and 12 bases lay in between. The CDR3 spans 14 residues. CDR3 in DNA: TGTGCCAGCAGTGTTGGTGGGACAAACACTGAAGCTTTCTTT. Translation gives CASSVGGTNTEAFF.

The genes are TRBV27 and TRBJ2-7; no definite D call. The CDR3 runs to 10 residues. Per the germline V gene, CDR1 is MNHEY and CDR2 is SMNVEV (reference sequence). Trimming took 6 bases from V and 0 from J, leaving 0 bases between them. The CDR3 coding sequence is TGTGCCAGCAGCTCCTACGAGCAGTACTTC. It yields the protein CASSSYEQYF.